What follows are 26 T cell receptor beta chains derived from one specimen sequenced in a study of regulatory T cells in long-lasting Graves disease. The time point is: newly diagnosed GD, antithyroid drugs for less than 3 months. RNA extracted from PBMCs served as the sequencing template. Construction of the TCR beta libraries employed iRepertoire HTBI primers in conjunction with Arm-PCR of CDR3 regions. TCRdb re-called the multiplex PCR reads through MiXCR, storing one row per CDR3 protein. Of approximately 350,000 distinct CDR3 sequences detected, about a sixth appear once; the ten largest clones hold 20%. A further study also used this sample, focusing on T cells in Graves' hyperthyroidism and ophthalmopathy.

Sequenced material: peripheral blood mononuclear cells (PBMCs), taken at new diagnosis, from a patient treated with antithyroid drugs. The receptor source for this set is a woman aged 18-35 years with Graves disease.

This clonotype was detected a few times. This sequence joins TRBV28 and TRBJ2-4; D gene uncertain. V dropped 11 bases and J dropped 2 bases, with 13 bases sitting between them. This CDR3 is built from 13 residues. Germline V gene sequence: CDR1 MDHEN, CDR2 SYDVKM. The CDR3 DNA is TGTGCCGCGGCTGGTATTACCAAAAACATTCAGTACTTC. This codes for CAAAGITKNIQYF.

This clonotype was counted at least ten times. This chain's CDR3 is CASSLGRGPAEETQYF. Written as DNA, the CDR3 is TGCGCCAGCAGCTTGGGGAGGGGCCCCGCGGAAGAGACCCAGTACTTC. The gene calls are TRBV5-1 and TRBJ2-5; possibly TRBD2 for D (6 bases). The V gene lost 0 bases and the J gene lost 3 bases, with 15 bases spanning the gap. Germline loops: CDR1 SGHRS, CDR2 YFSETQ. The CDR3 spans 16 residues.

This clonotype appeared many times. V and J are TRBV12-3 or TRBV12-4 and TRBJ2-7, with TRBD2 identical over 7 bases. The length of the CDR3 is 14 residues. V dropped 4 bases and J dropped 3; count of bases not matched to a gene: 6. The CDR3 nucleotides read TGTGCCAGCAGTTCGCTGGGGGGGTTCTACGAGCAGTACTTC. The encoded protein is CASSSLGGFYEQYF.

This clonotype was seen ten or more times. The chain combines TRBV28 with TRBJ1-5; maybe TRBD1 (5 bases). Germline CDR1 MDHEN, CDR2 SYDVKM. Trimming left V 2 bases short and J 5 bases short, with 13 bases between. The CDR3 length is 15 residues. The CDR3 bases are TGTGCCAGCAGTTTACCCGGACAAGGCTATCAGCCCCAGCATTTT. Its protein product is CASSLPGQGYQPQHF. Full variable domain (outside the CDR3, taken from reference TRBV28 and TRBJ1-5): DVKVTQSSRYLVKRTGEKVFLECVQDMDHENMFWYRQDPGLGLRLIYFSYDVKMKEKGDIPEGYSVSREKKERFSLILESASTNQTSMYLCASSLPGQGYQPQHFGDGTRLSIL.

This clonotype was recorded at least ten times. Germline and junction disagree at one end, which may indicate a read error. The rearrangement uses TRBV5-1 and TRBJ2-2; TRBD2 aligns across 8 bases. CDR1 SGHRS and CDR2 YFSETQ come from the germline V gene. This CDR3 has 15 amino acids. The CDR3 nucleotides are TGCGCCAGCAGCTTGAAGCGGGGGCCCACCGGGGAGCTGTTGTTT. This codes for CASSLKRGPTGELLF.

The sample holds many counts of this clonotype. The chain couples TRBV2 to TRBJ2-7; D may be TRBD1 or TRBD2 (5 bases each). The CDR3 spans 14 residues. The V gene lost 4 bases and the J gene lost 2 bases, with 12 bases spanning the gap. Germline V CDR1 and CDR2: SNHLY, FYNNEI. Here the CDR3 reads CASSAGKGAYEQYF. The CDR3 DNA sequence: TGTGCCAGCAGTGCCGGGAAAGGGGCCTACGAGCAGTACTTC. The variable domain in full, completed from reference TRBV2 and TRBJ2-7, reads EPEVTQTPSHQVTQMGQEVILRCVPISNHLYFYWYRQILGQKVEFLVSFYNNEISEKSEIFDDQFSVERPDGSNFTLKIRSTKLEDSAMYFCASSAGKGAYEQYFGPGTRLTVT.

The chain combines TRBV7-2 with TRBJ2-3, with no clear D. Trimming pared 5 bases from V and 2 bases from J, leaving 17 bases between. Per germline, CDR1 SGHTA and CDR2 FQGNSA. The CDR3 loop spans 16 amino acids. CDR3 sequence reads: CASSTRMRPITDTQYF. For the CDR3, the DNA is TGTGCCAGCAGCACTCGGATGAGACCCATCACAGATACGCAGTATTTT.

This clonotype was detected only a few times. The CDR3 sequence: CASGSGDTQYF. The CDR3 DNA follows: TGTGCCAGCGGGAGCGGAGATACGCAGTATTTT. This chain joins TRBV7-3 and TRBJ2-3, with a tentative D call TRBD2 (5 bases). This CDR3 is built from 11 residues. The V gene lost 8 bases and the J gene lost 5 bases, with 8 bases spanning the gap. From germline, CDR1 is SGHTA and CDR2 FQGTGA.

This clonotype was observed a few times. The V and J genes are TRBV5-1 and TRBJ2-7; D is possibly TRBD1 or TRBD2 (5 bases each). Per the germline V gene, CDR1 is SGHRS and CDR2 is YFSETQ. CDR3 size: 14 residues. The V gene lost 4 bases and the J gene lost 3 bases, with 14 bases spanning the gap. The CDR3 coding sequence is TGCGCCAGCAGCAGAGGGGCAGAAGGCTACGAGCAGTACTTC. Translation: CASSRGAEGYEQYF.

This clonotype was seen at least ten times. This rearrangement joins TRBV20-1 to TRBJ1-4; D not certain. The V end lost 3 bases, the J end lost 6 bases, and 20 bases lay between the germline ends. This CDR3 has 16 residues. Germline CDR1 is DFQATT and CDR2 is SNEGSKA (reference sequence). CDR3 DNA: TGCAGTGCTAGGGACTTTCGTCGGGCAGCCGATGAAAAACTGTTTTTT. Translation: CSARDFRRAADEKLFF.

This clonotype has a count of ten or more. This chain joins TRBV28 and TRBJ2-2; D is possibly TRBD1 or TRBD2 (6 bases each). The germline gives CDR1 MDHEN, CDR2 SYDVKM. The CDR3 runs 15 residues. Trimming stripped 3 bases from V and 7 bases from J, with 15 bases between. This CDR3 reads CASSLGGASGGELFF. CDR3 sequence (DNA): TGTGCCAGCAGTTTGGGGGGCGCCTCCGGCGGGGAGCTGTTTTTT.

This clonotype was detected many times. The chain has TRBV12-3 or TRBV12-4 and TRBJ1-5, with 11 bases matching TRBD1. Trimming cost V 6 bases and J 6 bases; bases outside gene matches: 4. The CDR3 contains 14 residues. DNA for the CDR3: TGTGCCAGCAGCCCGGGGACAGGGGGTCAGCCCCAGCATTTT. It encodes CASSPGTGGQPQHF.

This clonotype was picked up many times. The chain is built from TRBV5-6 and TRBJ2-3; the D gene is possibly TRBD2 (5 bases). The CDR3 totals 16 residues. CDR1 is SGHDT, CDR2 YYEEEE, per germline. V lost 0 bases and J 6 bases, leaving 17 bases between the germline ends. The CDR3 coding sequence is TGTGCCAGCAGCTTGGTCCGGACTGGATATGATGATACGCAGTATTTT. It encodes CASSLVRTGYDDTQYF.

This clonotype came up many times. The genes are TRBV2 and TRBJ1-1; TRBD1 might be the D (6 bases). V was cut by 6 bases and J by 10 bases, with 9 bases left in between. The CDR3 consists of 10 residues. Germline CDR1 SNHLY, CDR2 FYNNEI. In nucleotides, the CDR3 is TGTGCCAGCAGAAGGGGGTTAGCTTTCTTT. This encodes CASRRGLAFF.

This clonotype came up many times. The rearrangement links TRBV2 to TRBJ2-3, with 7 bases aligning to TRBD1. The J call is in doubt because the DNA end fits TRBJ2-5 better. The CDR3 has 15 residues. The germline V gene has CDR1 SNHLY and CDR2 FYNNEI. The CDR3 DNA is TGTGCCAGCAGTGAATGGGTAGGGGGCGAGGAGACCCAGTACTTC. Amino acids: CASSEWVGGEETQYF.

About this clonotype: This may come from a read error, since a much larger clone is one base off. This sequence joins TRBV12-3 or TRBV12-4 and TRBJ2-3, with D possibly being TRBD1 (5 bases). The CDR3 totals 13 residues. The CDR3 loop reads CASIGADTGTQYF. The CDR3 DNA follows: TGTGCCAGCATCGGTGCCGACACAGGTACGCAGTATTTT.

This clonotype came up a few times. V usage is TRBV7-2 and J usage is TRBJ2-5; 16 bases agree with TRBD2. V dropped 1 base and J dropped 5; count of bases not matched to a gene: 13. In germline, CDR1 is SGHTA, CDR2 FQGNSA. The CDR3 totals 20 residues. The CDR3 nucleotides are TGTGCCAGCAGCTTAGGCGAGTGGTGGGGACTAGCGGGGGGGTCCGAGACCCAGTACTTC. Residues: CASSLGEWWGLAGGSETQYF.

This clonotype has a count of ten or more. This chain connects TRBV20-1 to TRBJ2-1; TRBD2 might be the D (6 bases). This CDR3 has 12 amino acids. V was pared by 0 bases and J by 14 bases, with 14 bases between. CDR1 is DFQATT and CDR2 is SNEGSKA in the germline V gene (reference sequence). The CDR3 DNA reads TGCAGTGCTAGAGATCCATCGGGAGTTGAGTTCTTC. Its translation: CSARDPSGVEFF.

This chain links TRBV6-5 with TRBJ1-6; D is ambiguous. The CDR3 extends over 15 amino acids. The V gene's germline CDR1 is MNHEY and CDR2 SVGAGI. Trimming shortened V by 2 bases and J by 2 bases, and 7 bases separated the two germline ends. This CDR3 reads CASSYGQPYNSPLHF. CDR3 DNA: TGTGCCAGCAGTTACGGGCAGCCCTATAATTCACCCCTCCACTTT.

The table lists this clonotype with many counts. This chain joins TRBV30 and TRBJ1-5, with no clear D. CDR3 length: 17 residues. Germline V gives CDR1 GTSNPN, CDR2 SVGIG (reference sequence). V dropped 8 bases and J dropped 0 bases, with 23 bases sitting between them. The CDR3 here is CARSPAGTPYSNQPQHF. The CDR3 DNA reads as TGTGCCCGAAGCCCCGCGGGCACACCCTATAGCAATCAGCCCCAGCATTTT.

This clonotype was seen only once. CDR3 residues: CASSPRQIYTDTQYF. Here the CDR3 DNA reads TGTGCCAGCAGCCCTCGACAGATTTACACAGATACGCAGTATTTT. This chain connects TRBV11-1 to TRBJ2-3, with D possibly matching TRBD1 (5 bases). Germline CDR1 SGHAT, CDR2 FQDESV (reference sequence). The length of the CDR3 is 15 residues. The V end was cut by 5 bases, the J end by 2 bases, with 14 bases between.

The chain links TRBV4-1 to TRBJ2-2; D perhaps matches TRBD2 (6 bases). This CDR3 spans 18 amino acids. Germline V gene lookup returns CDR1 MGHRA and CDR2 YSYEKL. With 4 bases removed from V and 5 bases from J, the gap between germline ends came to 23 bases. In nucleotides, the CDR3 is TGCGCCAGCAGCCCGAAGGGACTGGTGGCTAGCGAGACCGGGGAGCTGTTTTTT. Translated, it gives CASSPKGLVASETGELFF.

At least ten counts were recorded for this clonotype. This sequence joins TRBV2 and TRBJ1-1, with 7 bases aligning to TRBD1. Germline V lookup: CDR1 SNHLY, CDR2 FYNNEI. V dropped 6 bases and J dropped 3; count of bases not matched to a gene: 4. The CDR3 covers 13 residues. For the CDR3, the DNA is TGTGCCAGCAGCCCAGACAGGGACACTGAAGCTTTCTTT. Encoded protein: CASSPDRDTEAFF.

This clonotype was found many times. This rearrangement joins TRBV5-1 to TRBJ2-3; 10 bases are shared with TRBD2. The CDR3 contains 16 residues. Germline CDR1 and CDR2: SGHRS and YFSETQ. The V and J ends lost 5 bases and 2 bases, in that order; junction bases with no gene match: 8. In nucleotides, the CDR3 is TGCGCCAGCAGTCCCTTGAGCGGGGGGGACACAGATACGCAGTATTTT. Translated: CASSPLSGGDTDTQYF.

This clonotype was detected many times. This rearrangement joins TRBV5-6 to TRBJ2-2; TRBD1 matches 9 bases. Losses at the gene ends were 3 bases for V and 5 bases for J; bases not matched to a gene: 8. Germline lookup yields CDR1 SGHDT and CDR2 YYEEEE. CDR3 length equals 16 residues. CDR3 nucleotide sequence: TGTGCCAGCAGCTCATGGGACAGGGTATTGACCGGGGAGCTGTTTTTT. Its protein is CASSSWDRVLTGELFF.

This clonotype was seen a handful of times. The chain has TRBV7-9 and TRBJ2-2; 12 bases are shared with TRBD2. CDR1 and CDR2 (germline): SEHNR, FQNEAQ (reference sequence). This CDR3 has 15 amino acids. V shed 4 bases and J 4 bases; nucleotides not matched to a gene: 1. CDR3 in DNA: TGTGCCAGCAGCTCTAGCGGGAGGGCCACCGGGGAGCTGTTTTTT. It yields the protein CASSSSGRATGELFF.